What follows are 28 T cell receptor beta chains derived from one specimen sequenced in a study of CD4 T cells in relation to SARS-CoV-2 and coronaviruses. Assay: immunoSEQ multiplex PCR; the TCRdb copy retains only in-frame clones and omits some. The table lists approximately 30,000 clones, about 70% of them singletons, with under 30% in the top ten. Unexposed donor CD4+ T cells date from about 2011-2019, before the COVID-19 pandemic. CD4+ T cells were isolated from the cells after about nine days of culture. For these TCRs, the target antigens are not known. Sample: CD4+ T cells from PBMCs, cultured in vitro. These receptors came from a human donor in good health.

The chain has TRBV5-4 and TRBJ2-5, with 8 bases that match TRBD2. Germline-derived CDR1 and CDR2 are SGHNT and YYREEE (reference sequence). This CDR3 spans 18 amino acids. V gave up 0 bases and J gave up 0 bases; unmatched junction bases: 10. In nucleotides, the CDR3 is TGTGCCAGCAGCTTGGGACTAGCGACGCATGGCAACCAAGAGACCCAGTACTTC. Amino acid sequence: CASSLGLATHGNQETQYF.

The V call is TRBV19, the J call TRBJ1-2, with D perhaps matching TRBD1 (5 bases). V gave up 8 bases and J gave up 1 base, with 14 bases separating them. The CDR3 length is 14 residues. Germline V lookup: CDR1 LNHDA, CDR2 SQIVND (reference sequence). The CDR3 protein is CASHQPGVNYGYTF. The CDR3, as DNA: TGTGCCAGTCATCAGCCGGGGGTTAACTATGGCTACACCTTC.

The chain combines TRBV6-2 or TRBV6-3 with TRBJ2-3; a possible D gene is TRBD1 (6 bases). CDR3 length: 14 residues. The V gene's germline CDR1 is MNHEY and CDR2 SVGEGT. The germline V and J ends were trimmed by 6 bases and 4 bases, with 14 bases remaining between them. The CDR3 is CASSENRAADTQYF. The CDR3 DNA is TGTGCCAGCAGCGAAAACAGGGCCGCAGATACGCAGTATTTT.

The chain carries TRBV6-5 and TRBJ1-3; D is ambiguous. Germline V CDR1 and CDR2: MNHEY, SVGAGI. The CDR3 loop spans 15 amino acids. V gave up 0 bases and J gave up 0 bases, with 6 bases separating them. This CDR3 reads CASSYSGDSGNTIYF. CDR3 nucleotide sequence: TGTGCCAGCAGTTACTCTGGGGACTCTGGAAACACCATATATTTT.

The V gene is TRBV5-4, the J gene TRBJ2-2; D is possibly TRBD1 (5 bases). CDR1 SGHNT and CDR2 YYREEE come from the germline V gene (reference sequence). CDR3 length: 16 residues. V was clipped by 4 bases and J by 5 bases, with 18 bases between them. The CDR3 here is CASSPMGQVVTGELFF. In DNA form, the CDR3 reads TGTGCCAGCAGCCCGATGGGGCAAGTCGTGACCGGGGAGCTGTTTTTT.

The rearrangement uses TRBV6-2 or TRBV6-3 and TRBJ2-7; a weak D match, TRBD2 (5 bases). The CDR3 consists of 17 residues. Germline loops: CDR1 MNHEY, CDR2 SVGEGT. Deletions cut 5 bases from V and 0 bases from J, with 20 bases between. Written as DNA, the CDR3 is TGTGCCAGCAGTCGTCCCAGCCGGGATCCCCACTCCTACGAGCAGTACTTC. Translation gives CASSRPSRDPHSYEQYF.

The V gene is TRBV6-1, the J gene TRBJ2-1; D is unclear. This CDR3 is built from 15 residues. The ends were cut back, 3 bases at V and 1 base at J, with 10 bases in the middle. Germline V gene lookup returns CDR1 MNHNS and CDR2 SASEGT. For the CDR3, the DNA is TGTGCCAGCAGTGATGGTGGGGAATCCTACAATGAGCAGTTCTTC. Translated: CASSDGGESYNEQFF.

This clone turned up a few times. This sequence joins TRBV19 and TRBJ1-2; 10 positions agree with TRBD1. In germline, CDR1 is LNHDA, CDR2 SQIVND (reference sequence). This CDR3 has 13 amino acids. With V trimmed by 4 bases and J by 6 bases, 2 bases remained unmatched. CDR3 in DNA: TGTGCCAGTAGTACGGGACAGGGGAATGGCTACACCTTC. Its translation: CASSTGQGNGYTF.

The chain is built from TRBV19 and TRBJ2-6; D is unresolved. Germline V gene sequence: CDR1 LNHDA, CDR2 SQIVND (reference sequence). This CDR3 is 14 amino acids long. Trimming removed 1 base at V and 3 bases at J, with 4 bases between. The CDR3 region has the DNA TGTGCCAGTAGTATAGGGGGTGGGGCCAACGTCCTGACTTTC. It codes for CASSIGGGANVLTF. The full variable domain, in which reference TRBV19 and TRBJ2-6 provide the parts outside the CDR3, is DGGITQSPKYLFRKEGQNVTLSCEQNLNHDAMYWYRQDPGQGLRLIYYSQIVNDFQKGDIAEGYSVSREKKESFPLTVTSAQKNPTAFYLCASSIGGGANVLTFGAGSRLTVL.

This clone came up a few times. The J gene is TRBJ1-5, the V gene TRBV27; possibly TRBD1 for D (5 bases). V gave up 4 bases and J gave up 5 bases, with 15 bases separating them. The germline gives CDR1 MNHEY, CDR2 SMNVEV (reference sequence). The CDR3 is 15 amino acids. DNA for the CDR3: TGTGCCAGCAGTTCCACAGGAGGATCCCATCAGCCCCAGCATTTT. It encodes CASSSTGGSHQPQHF.

CDR3 in amino acids: CASSPLSGQDLEKLFF. In DNA, the CDR3 is TGCGCCAGCAGCCCCCTGTCCGGACAGGATCTCGAAAAACTGTTTTTT. The gene calls are TRBV5-1 and TRBJ1-4, with 7 positions matching TRBD1. Trimming at V came to 4 bases and at J to 8 bases, leaving 14 bases not matched to a gene. The CDR3 sequence is 16 residues long. Germline lookup yields CDR1 SGHRS and CDR2 YFSETQ.

This chain joins TRBV18 and TRBJ2-7; 9 bases are shared with TRBD1. V lost 2 bases, J lost 0 bases, and 5 bases stayed unmatched. CDR3 length: 16 residues. The germline V gene encodes CDR1 KGHSH and CDR2 LQKENI. The CDR3 here is CASSPTVTGGSYEQYF. CDR3 bases: TGTGCCAGCTCACCAACCGTGACAGGGGGCTCCTACGAGCAGTACTTC.

The rearrangement links TRBV9 to TRBJ2-5; D not certain. The CDR3 covers 12 residues. Looked up from germline, CDR1 is SGDLS and CDR2 is YYNGEE. Trimming shortened V by 3 bases and J by 0 bases, and 3 bases separated the two germline ends. CDR3 sequence (DNA): TGTGCCAGCAGCGACTACCAAGAGACCCAGTACTTC. It codes for CASSDYQETQYF.

V and J are TRBV7-3 and TRBJ2-3; D is undetermined. The CDR3 sequence is 13 residues long. Trimming removed 5 bases from V and 9 bases from J, with 15 bases in between. Germline CDR1 is SGHTA and CDR2 is FQGTGA. The CDR3 bases are TGTGCCAGCAGCACACCGCAGGATCAGACGCAGTATTTT. Amino acid sequence: CASSTPQDQTQYF.

This chain connects TRBV7-9 to TRBJ2-7; a weak D match, TRBD1 (6 bases). Germline V gene sequence: CDR1 SEHNR, CDR2 FQNEAQ (reference sequence). Trimming pared 5 bases from V and 4 bases from J, leaving 21 bases between. This CDR3 contains 16 residues. CDR3 residues: CASSPGRANQGYEQYF. The CDR3, as DNA: TGTGCCAGCAGCCCGGGCAGGGCAAACCAGGGGTACGAGCAGTACTTC.

The gene calls are TRBV10-2 and TRBJ2-7; 11 bases are a match to TRBD2. Germline CDR1 is WSHSY and CDR2 is SAAADI. The CDR3 runs to 15 residues. V shed 4 bases and J 6 bases; nucleotides not matched to a gene: 8. In DNA, the CDR3 is TGCGCCAGCAGTGTGAGTAGCGGGGGGGCCAGCGAGCAGTACTTC. This encodes CASSVSSGGASEQYF.

The rearrangement uses TRBV4-1 and TRBJ2-7; 8 positions match TRBD1. CDR1 and CDR2 (germline): MGHRA, YSYEKL. The J segment lost 2 bases and the V segment lost 0 bases, leaving 6 bases of the junction unmatched. The CDR3 covers 16 residues. The CDR3 loop is CASSQEWTGLTYEQYF. The CDR3 nucleotides read TGCGCCAGCAGCCAAGAGTGGACAGGGTTGACCTACGAGCAGTACTTC.

This chain joins TRBV10-3 and TRBJ1-2; 10 bases are shared with TRBD1. With 4 bases clipped from V and 8 bases from J, the junction kept 10 bases outside the gene matches. CDR1 and CDR2 from the germline V gene are ENHRY and SYGVKD. This CDR3 has 15 amino acids. The CDR3 DNA sequence: TGTGCCATCAGTGGCCCGGGACAGGGGAGTCAAGGCTACACCTTC. Translating gives CAISGPGQGSQGYTF.

CDR3 sequence: CSATGTSGNEQYF. DNA of the CDR3: TGCAGCGCGACCGGGACTAGCGGGAACGAGCAGTACTTC. The chain recombines TRBV29-1 with TRBJ2-7, with TRBD2 matching over 13 bases. The V segment lost 7 bases and the J segment 5 bases; nucleotides outside the gene matches: 5. The CDR3 is made up of 13 amino acids. Germline CDR1 SQVTM, CDR2 ANQGSEA.

This chain connects TRBV2 to TRBJ2-7; D not resolved. CDR1 is SNHLY and CDR2 is FYNNEI in the germline V gene. The CDR3 consists of 12 residues. V was shortened by 6 bases and J by 2 bases, with 8 bases between the two germline ends. CDR3 sequence reads: CASSQPPYEQYF. Here the CDR3 DNA reads TGTGCCAGCAGCCAACCTCCCTACGAGCAGTACTTC.

V usage is TRBV5-5 and J usage is TRBJ2-7; D perhaps matches TRBD2 (5 bases). Per the germline V gene, CDR1 is SGHKS and CDR2 is YYEKEE (reference sequence). Trimming took off 3 bases at V and 2 bases at J, with 9 bases between the two ends. This CDR3 is 13 amino acids long. As DNA, the CDR3 is TGTGCCAGCAGCTCAGGAGGCCCCTACGAGCAGTACTTC. Translation: CASSSGGPYEQYF.

The rearrangement links TRBV11-2 to TRBJ2-7; D might be TRBD1 (6 bases). The V gene lost 4 bases and the J gene lost 10 bases, with 14 bases spanning the gap. Germline CDR1 reads SGHAT; CDR2 reads FQNNGV. The CDR3 is 12 amino acids. In DNA, the CDR3 is TGTGCCAGCAGCTCAGCTCCGGGACACCAGTACTTC. Translating it yields CASSSAPGHQYF. The variable domain in full, completed from reference TRBV11-2 and TRBJ2-7, reads EAGVAQSPRYKIIEKRQSVAFWCNPISGHATLYWYQQILGQGPKLLIQFQNNGVVDDSQLPKDRFSAERLKGVDSTLKIQPAKLEDSAVYLCASSSAPGHQYFGPGTRLTVT.

The table lists this clone with a count of one. The chain combines TRBV28 with TRBJ1-1; D remains unclear. This CDR3 has 15 residues. Germline lookup yields CDR1 MDHEN and CDR2 SYDVKM. V lost 1 base, J lost 0 bases, and 9 bases lay in between. The CDR3 here is CASSLYRALNTEAFF. The CDR3 DNA reads as TGTGCCAGCAGTTTATATCGGGCTTTGAACACTGAAGCTTTCTTT.

Here the CDR3 reads CASSLGGRSEKLFF. The CDR3 DNA is TGTGCCAGCAGCTTGGGGGGTCGGAGTGAAAAACTGTTTTTT. The gene calls are TRBV5-8 and TRBJ1-4; D not certain. The CDR3 contains 14 residues. The V gene lost 0 bases and the J gene lost 7 bases, with 10 bases spanning the gap. Germline V gives CDR1 SGHTS, CDR2 YDEGEE.

This chain links TRBV7-9 with TRBJ2-7, with D possibly being TRBD2 (5 bases). V dropped 11 bases and J dropped 1 base, with 24 bases sitting between them. Per the germline V gene, CDR1 is SEHNR and CDR2 is FQNEAQ (reference sequence). The CDR3 consists of 16 residues. The DNA of the CDR3 is TGTGCCGTCACGGGGTCGGCGGGCCGAGGATCCTACGAGCAGTACTTC. Translated, it gives CAVTGSAGRGSYEQYF.

This chain connects TRBV3-1 (or the pseudogene TRBV3-2) to TRBJ2-1; 14 bases match TRBD2. The CDR3 sequence is 14 residues long. V lost 4 bases to trimming and J lost 9 bases; unmatched junction nucleotides: 2. Germline V gene sequence: CDR1 LGHDT, CDR2 YNNKEL (reference sequence). Here the CDR3 reads CASSLTSGGAEQFF. The CDR3 DNA reads as TGTGCCAGCAGCCTGACTAGCGGGGGGGCTGAGCAGTTCTTC.

The J gene is TRBJ1-1, the V gene TRBV6-5, with TRBD1 matching 10 bases. V trimming: 0 bases; J trimming: 4 bases; junction bases outside the gene matches: 2. The CDR3 has 15 amino acids. Germline assignment: CDR1 MNHEY and CDR2 SVGAGI. CDR3 DNA: TGTGCCAGCAGTTACTCCTGGACAGGGGGCACTGAAGCTTTCTTT. Residues: CASSYSWTGGTEAFF.

This clone has a handful of counts. The rearrangement joins TRBV7-9 to TRBJ1-6; D unclear. Trimming stripped 2 bases from V and 5 bases from J, with 7 bases between. CDR1 and CDR2 (germline): SEHNR, FQNEAQ (reference sequence). The CDR3 is 14 amino acids. The CDR3: CASSLMGNNSPLHF. Written as DNA, the CDR3 is TGTGCCAGCAGCTTAATGGGGAATAATTCACCCCTCCACTTT.